This TCR beta chain was identified in a study of T-cell memory formation after mild COVID-19. 5'RACE primed from the constant segment yielded TCR alpha and TCR beta cDNA libraries bearing sample barcodes and UMIs. MiXCR, run by TCRdb on the 5' RACE reads, gives a single entry per CDR3 protein. Of 350,000 to 550,000 distinct CDR3 sequences listed, roughly 18% were seen once; the top ten hold 20% to 25%. This CDR3 contains 14 residues. The germline gives CDR1 ENHRY, CDR2 SYGVKD. The trim removed 7 bases at V and 2 bases at J, leaving 7 bases unmatched. Turning to this clonotype: Its antigen is unidentified.

Study results and limitations: CD4+ contracting clones were found mainly in CM and EM, and CD8+ ones in EMRA. Second-wave clones that peaked on day 37 lacked confirmed SARS-CoV-2 specificity. Clones contracting day 15 to 85 were balanced CD4/CD8; later expanders leaned CD4+.

This chain links TRBV10-3 with TRBJ2-7; 8 bases line up with TRBD1. The receptor's source is a young man who had mild COVID-19 (a few samples of this study predate the infection). Cell type and time point are not known. The material sequenced was PBMCs or a T cell subset sorted from them (not recorded which). This CDR3 is CAITRGQGTYEQYF. In nucleotides, the CDR3 is TGTGCCATCACTCGCGGACAGGGAACCTACGAGCAGTACTTC.